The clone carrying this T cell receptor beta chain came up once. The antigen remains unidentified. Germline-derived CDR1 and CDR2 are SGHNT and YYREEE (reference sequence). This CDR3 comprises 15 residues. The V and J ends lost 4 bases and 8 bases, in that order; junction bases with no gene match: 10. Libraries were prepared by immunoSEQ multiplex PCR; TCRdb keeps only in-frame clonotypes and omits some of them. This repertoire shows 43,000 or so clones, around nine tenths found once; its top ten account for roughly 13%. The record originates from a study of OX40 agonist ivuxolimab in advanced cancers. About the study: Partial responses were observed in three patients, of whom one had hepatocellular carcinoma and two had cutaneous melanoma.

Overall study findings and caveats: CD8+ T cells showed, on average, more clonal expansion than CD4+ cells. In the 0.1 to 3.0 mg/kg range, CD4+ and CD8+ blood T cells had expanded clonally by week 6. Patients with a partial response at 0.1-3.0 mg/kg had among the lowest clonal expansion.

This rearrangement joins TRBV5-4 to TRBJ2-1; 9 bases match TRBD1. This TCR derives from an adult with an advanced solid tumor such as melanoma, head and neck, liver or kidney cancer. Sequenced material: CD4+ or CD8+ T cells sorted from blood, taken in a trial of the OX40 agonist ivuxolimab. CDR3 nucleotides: TGTGCCAGCAGCCCCAGACAGGGGGAGGGCTATGAGCAGTTCTTC. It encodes CASSPRQGEGYEQFF. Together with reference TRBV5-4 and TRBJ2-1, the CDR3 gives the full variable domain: ETGVTQSPTHLIKTRGQQVTLRCSSQSGHNTVSWYQQALGQGPQFIFQYYREEENGRGNFPPRFSGLQFPNYSSELNVNALELDDSALYLCASSPRQGEGYEQFFGPGTRLTVL.